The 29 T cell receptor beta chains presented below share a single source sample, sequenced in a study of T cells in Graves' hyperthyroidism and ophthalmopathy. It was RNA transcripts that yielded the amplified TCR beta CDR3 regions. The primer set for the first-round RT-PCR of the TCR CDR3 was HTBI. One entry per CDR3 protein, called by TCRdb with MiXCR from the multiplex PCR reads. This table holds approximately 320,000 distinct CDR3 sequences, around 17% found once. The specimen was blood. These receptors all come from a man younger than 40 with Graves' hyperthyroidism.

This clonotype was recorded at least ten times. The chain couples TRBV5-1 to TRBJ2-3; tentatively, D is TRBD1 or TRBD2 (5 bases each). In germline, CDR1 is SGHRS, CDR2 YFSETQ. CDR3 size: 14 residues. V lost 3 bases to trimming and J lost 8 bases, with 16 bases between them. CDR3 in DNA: TGCGCCAGCAGCTCCCGAAGGGCAGGGAGTACGCAGTATTTT. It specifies CASSSRRAGSTQYF.

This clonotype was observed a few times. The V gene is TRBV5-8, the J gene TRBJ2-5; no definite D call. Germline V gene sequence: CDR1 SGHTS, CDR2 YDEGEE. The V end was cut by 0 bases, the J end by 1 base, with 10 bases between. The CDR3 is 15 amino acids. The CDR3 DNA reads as TGTGCCAGCAGCTTGGTAGTGGCCATCCAAGAGACCCAGTACTTC. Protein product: CASSLVVAIQETQYF.

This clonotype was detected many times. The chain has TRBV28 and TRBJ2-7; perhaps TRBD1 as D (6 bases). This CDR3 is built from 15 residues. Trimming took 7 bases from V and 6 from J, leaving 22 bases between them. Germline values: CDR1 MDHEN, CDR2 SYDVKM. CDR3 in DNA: TGTGCCAGCACCGAATCGACAGGCCCGAGGGTCGAGCAGTACTTC. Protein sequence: CASTESTGPRVEQYF.

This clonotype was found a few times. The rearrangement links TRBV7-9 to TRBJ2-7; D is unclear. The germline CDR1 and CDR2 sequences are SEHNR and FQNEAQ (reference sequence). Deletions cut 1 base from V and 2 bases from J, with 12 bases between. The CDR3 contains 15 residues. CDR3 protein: CASSLVVGQAYEQYF. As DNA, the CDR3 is TGTGCCAGCAGCTTAGTTGTCGGGCAGGCCTACGAGCAGTACTTC.

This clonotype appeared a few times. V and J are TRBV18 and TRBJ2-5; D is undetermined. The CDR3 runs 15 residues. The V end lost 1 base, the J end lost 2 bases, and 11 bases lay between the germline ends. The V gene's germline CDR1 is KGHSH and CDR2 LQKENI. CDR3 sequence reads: CASSPQASRQETQYF. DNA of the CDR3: TGTGCCAGCTCACCACAGGCGTCTCGACAAGAGACCCAGTACTTC.

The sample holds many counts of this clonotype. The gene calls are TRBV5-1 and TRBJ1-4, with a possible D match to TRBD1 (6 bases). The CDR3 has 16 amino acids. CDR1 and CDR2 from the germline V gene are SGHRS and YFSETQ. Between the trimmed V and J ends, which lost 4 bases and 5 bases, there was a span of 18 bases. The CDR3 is CASSRNHRATNEKLFF. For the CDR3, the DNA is TGCGCCAGCAGCAGGAACCACAGGGCCACCAATGAAAAACTGTTTTTT.

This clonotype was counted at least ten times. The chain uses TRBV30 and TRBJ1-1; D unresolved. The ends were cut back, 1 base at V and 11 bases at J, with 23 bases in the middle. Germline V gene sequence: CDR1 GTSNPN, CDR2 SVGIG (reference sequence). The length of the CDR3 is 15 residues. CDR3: CAWSGGLSSGELAFF. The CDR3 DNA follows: TGTGCCTGGAGTGGGGGTTTATCATCGGGAGAACTTGCTTTCTTT. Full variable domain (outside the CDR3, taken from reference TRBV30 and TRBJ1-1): SQTIHQWPATLVQPVGSPLSLECTVEGTSNPNLYWYRQAAGRGLQLLFYSVGIGQISSEVPQNLSASRPQDRQFILSSKKLLLSDSGFYLCAWSGGLSSGELAFFGQGTRLTVV.

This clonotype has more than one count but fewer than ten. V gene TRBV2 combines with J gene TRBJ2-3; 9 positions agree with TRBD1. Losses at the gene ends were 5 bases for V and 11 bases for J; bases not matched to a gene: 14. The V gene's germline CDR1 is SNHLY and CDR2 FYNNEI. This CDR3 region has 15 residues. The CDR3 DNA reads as TGTGCCAGCAGTTCAAACAGGGGGCTAGGCCTGGGGCAGTATTTT. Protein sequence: CASSSNRGLGLGQYF.

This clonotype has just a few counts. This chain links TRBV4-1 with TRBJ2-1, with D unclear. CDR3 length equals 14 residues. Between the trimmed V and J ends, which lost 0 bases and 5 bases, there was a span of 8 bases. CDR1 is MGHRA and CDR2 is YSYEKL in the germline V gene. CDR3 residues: CASSQEGRHNEQFF. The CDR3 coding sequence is TGCGCCAGCAGCCAAGAAGGCAGGCACAATGAGCAGTTCTTC.

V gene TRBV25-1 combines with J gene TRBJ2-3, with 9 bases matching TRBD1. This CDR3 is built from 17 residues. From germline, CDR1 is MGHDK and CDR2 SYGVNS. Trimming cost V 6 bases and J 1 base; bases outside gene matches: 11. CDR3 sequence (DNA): TGTGCCAGCAGCCCCGTCCCGGGACAGGGTCGCACAGATACGCAGTATTTT. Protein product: CASSPVPGQGRTDTQYF.

In nucleotides, the CDR3 is TGTGCCAGCTCACCACAGGGTCCAGCGGAGACCCAGTACTTC. Protein sequence: CASSPQGPAETQYF. The rearrangement links TRBV18 to TRBJ2-5; no reliable D call. V lost 1 base and J 5 bases, leaving 11 bases between the germline ends. Germline V gene sequence: CDR1 KGHSH, CDR2 LQKENI. The CDR3 contains 14 residues. The entire variable domain, with the rest obtained from reference TRBV18 and TRBJ2-5, is as follows: NAGVMQNPRHLVRRRGQEARLRCSPMKGHSHVYWYRQLPEEGLKFMVYLQKENIIDESGMPKERFSAEFPKEGPSILRIQQVVRGDSAAYFCASSPQGPAETQYFGPGTRLLVL.

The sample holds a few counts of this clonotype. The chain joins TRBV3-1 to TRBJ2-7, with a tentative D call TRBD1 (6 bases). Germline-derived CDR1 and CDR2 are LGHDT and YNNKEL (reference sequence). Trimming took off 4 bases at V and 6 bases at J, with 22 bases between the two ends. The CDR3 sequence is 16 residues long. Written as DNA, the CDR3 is TGTGCCAGCAGCCTAGGCCGTGGGCCAGGGGTGGGCGAGCAGTACTTC. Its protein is CASSLGRGPGVGEQYF.

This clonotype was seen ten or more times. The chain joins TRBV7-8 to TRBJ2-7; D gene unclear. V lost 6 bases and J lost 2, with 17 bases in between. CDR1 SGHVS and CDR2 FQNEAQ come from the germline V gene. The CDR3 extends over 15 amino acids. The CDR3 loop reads CASSSTGSLTYEQYF. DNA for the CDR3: TGTGCCAGCAGTTCCACCGGGTCCTTGACCTACGAGCAGTACTTC.

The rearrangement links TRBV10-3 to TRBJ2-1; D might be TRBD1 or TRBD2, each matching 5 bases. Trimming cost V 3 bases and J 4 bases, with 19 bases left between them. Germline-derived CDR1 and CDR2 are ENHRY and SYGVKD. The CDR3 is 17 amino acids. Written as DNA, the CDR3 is TGTGCCATCAGTGATGGTCGGGGCGGGCGAGGGTACAATGAGCAGTTCTTC. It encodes CAISDGRGGRGYNEQFF.

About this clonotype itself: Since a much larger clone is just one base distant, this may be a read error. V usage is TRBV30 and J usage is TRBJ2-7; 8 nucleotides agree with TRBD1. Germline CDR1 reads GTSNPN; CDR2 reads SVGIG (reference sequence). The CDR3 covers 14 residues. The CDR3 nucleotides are TGTGCCTGGAGTCCCGGGACAGGCGTTGACGAGCGGTACTTC. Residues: CAWSPGTGVDERYF.

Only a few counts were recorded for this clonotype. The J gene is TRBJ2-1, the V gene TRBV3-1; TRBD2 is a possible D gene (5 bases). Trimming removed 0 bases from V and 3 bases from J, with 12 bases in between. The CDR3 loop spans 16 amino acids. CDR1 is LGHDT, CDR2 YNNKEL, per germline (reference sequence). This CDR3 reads CASSQEGAAYYNEQFF. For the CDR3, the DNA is TGTGCCAGCAGCCAAGAAGGAGCGGCATACTACAATGAGCAGTTCTTC.

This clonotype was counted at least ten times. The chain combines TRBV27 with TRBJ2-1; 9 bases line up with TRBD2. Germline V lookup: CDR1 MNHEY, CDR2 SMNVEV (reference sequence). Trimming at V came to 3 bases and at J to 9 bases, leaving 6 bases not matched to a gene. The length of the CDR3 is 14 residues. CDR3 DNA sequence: TGTGCCAGCAGTTTGACTAGCGGTCTGGCTGAGCAGTTCTTC. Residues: CASSLTSGLAEQFF.

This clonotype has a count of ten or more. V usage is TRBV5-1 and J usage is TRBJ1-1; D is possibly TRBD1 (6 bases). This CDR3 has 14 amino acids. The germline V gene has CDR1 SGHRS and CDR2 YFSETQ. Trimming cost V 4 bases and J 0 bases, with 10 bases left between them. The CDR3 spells CASSPGALNTEAFF. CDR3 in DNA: TGCGCCAGCAGCCCAGGGGCCTTGAACACTGAAGCTTTCTTT. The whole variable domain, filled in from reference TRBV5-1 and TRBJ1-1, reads KAGVTQTPRYLIKTRGQQVTLSCSPISGHRSVSWYQQTPGQGLQFLFEYFSETQRNKGNFPGRFSGRQFSNSRSEMNVSTLELGDSALYLCASSPGALNTEAFFGQGTRLTVV.

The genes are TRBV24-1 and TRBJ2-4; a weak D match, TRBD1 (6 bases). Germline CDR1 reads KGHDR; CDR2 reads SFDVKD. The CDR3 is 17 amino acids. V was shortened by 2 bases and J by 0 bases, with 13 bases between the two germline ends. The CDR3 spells CATSDSRDTLAKNIQYF. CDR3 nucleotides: TGTGCCACCAGTGATTCCCGGGACACCTTAGCCAAAAACATTCAGTACTTC.

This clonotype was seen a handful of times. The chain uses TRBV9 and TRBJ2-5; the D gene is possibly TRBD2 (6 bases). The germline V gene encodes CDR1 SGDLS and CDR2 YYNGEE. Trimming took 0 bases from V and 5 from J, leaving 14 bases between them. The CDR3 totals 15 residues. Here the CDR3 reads CASSVASGSVETQYF. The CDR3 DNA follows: TGTGCCAGCAGCGTAGCTTCCGGGAGTGTCGAGACCCAGTACTTC.

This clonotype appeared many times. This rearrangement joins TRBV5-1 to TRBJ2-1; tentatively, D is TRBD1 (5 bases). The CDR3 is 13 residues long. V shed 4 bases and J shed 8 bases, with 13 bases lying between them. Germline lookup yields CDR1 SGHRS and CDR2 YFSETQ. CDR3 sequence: CASSAQGRHEQFF. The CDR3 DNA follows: TGCGCCAGCAGCGCGCAGGGTCGGCATGAGCAGTTCTTC.

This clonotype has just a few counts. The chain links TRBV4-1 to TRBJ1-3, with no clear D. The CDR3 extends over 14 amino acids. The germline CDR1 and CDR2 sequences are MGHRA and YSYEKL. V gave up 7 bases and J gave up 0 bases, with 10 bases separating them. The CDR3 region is CASNDPSSGNTIYF. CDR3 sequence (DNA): TGCGCCAGCAATGACCCGAGCTCTGGAAACACCATATATTTT.

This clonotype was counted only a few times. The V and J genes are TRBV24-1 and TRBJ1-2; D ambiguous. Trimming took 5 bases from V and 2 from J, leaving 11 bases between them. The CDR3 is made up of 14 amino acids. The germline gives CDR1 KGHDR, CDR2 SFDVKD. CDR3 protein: CATSALTVNYGYTF. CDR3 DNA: TGTGCCACCAGTGCACTTACAGTGAACTATGGCTACACCTTC.

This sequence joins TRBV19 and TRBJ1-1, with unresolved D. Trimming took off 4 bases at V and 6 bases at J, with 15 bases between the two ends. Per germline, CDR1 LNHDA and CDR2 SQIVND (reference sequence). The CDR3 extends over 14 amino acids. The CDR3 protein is CASSKLVLGSEAFF. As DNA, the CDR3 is TGTGCCAGTAGTAAGTTAGTTTTGGGTTCTGAAGCTTTCTTT.

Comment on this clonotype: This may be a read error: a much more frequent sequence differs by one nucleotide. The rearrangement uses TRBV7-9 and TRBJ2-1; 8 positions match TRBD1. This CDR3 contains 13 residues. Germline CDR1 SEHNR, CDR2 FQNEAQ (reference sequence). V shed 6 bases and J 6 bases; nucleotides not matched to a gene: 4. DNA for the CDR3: TGTGCCAGCAGACGACAGGGGCTCAATGAGCAGTTCTTC. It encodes CASRRQGLNEQFF.

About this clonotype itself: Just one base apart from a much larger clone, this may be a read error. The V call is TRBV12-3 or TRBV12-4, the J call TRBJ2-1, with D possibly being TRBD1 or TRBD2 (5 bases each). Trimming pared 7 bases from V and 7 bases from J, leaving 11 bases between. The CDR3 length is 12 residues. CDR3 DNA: TGTGCCAGCAAACTAGAGGGGAATGAGCAGTTCTTC. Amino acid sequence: CASKLEGNEQFF.

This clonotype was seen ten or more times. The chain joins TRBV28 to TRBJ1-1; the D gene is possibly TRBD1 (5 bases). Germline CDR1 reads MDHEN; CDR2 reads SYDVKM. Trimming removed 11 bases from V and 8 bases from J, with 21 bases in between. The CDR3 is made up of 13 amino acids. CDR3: CAVSALGVGEAFF. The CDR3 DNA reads TGTGCCGTCAGCGCTTTAGGGGTGGGGGAAGCTTTCTTT.

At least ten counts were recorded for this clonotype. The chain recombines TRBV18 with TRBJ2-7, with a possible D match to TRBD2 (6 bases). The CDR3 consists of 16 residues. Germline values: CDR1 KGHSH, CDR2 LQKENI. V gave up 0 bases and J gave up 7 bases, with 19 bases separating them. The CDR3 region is CASSPPGTRFSGEQYF. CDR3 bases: TGTGCCAGCTCACCACCTGGGACTCGCTTTTCGGGGGAGCAGTACTTC.

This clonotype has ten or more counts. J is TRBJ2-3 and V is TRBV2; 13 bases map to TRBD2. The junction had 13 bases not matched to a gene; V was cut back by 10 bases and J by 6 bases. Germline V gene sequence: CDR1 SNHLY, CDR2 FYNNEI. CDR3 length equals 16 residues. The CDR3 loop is CATTHPGTSGIDTQYF. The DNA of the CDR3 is TGTGCCACTACTCATCCCGGGACTAGCGGGATCGATACGCAGTATTTT.